Each of the 32 T cell receptor beta chains below was sequenced from the same sample in a study of T cell responses to AZD1222 COVID-19 vaccine. Some clones are missing from TCRdb's copy, which holds only in-frame ones; the method was immunoSEQ multiplex PCR. The repertoire holds about 150,000 clones, 85% to 95% seen once, with about 1.9% in the top ten. Sequencing used peripheral blood, obtained on day 0 of AZD1222 vaccination. The receptors shown here come from an adult in good health.

The CDR3 nucleotides are TGTGCCACCAGGGCAGGGGTTTACGAGCAGTACTTC. Residues: CATRAGVYEQYF. The chain uses TRBV27 and TRBJ2-7; D is possibly TRBD1 (6 bases). Looked up from germline, CDR1 is MNHEY and CDR2 is SMNVEV (reference sequence). The CDR3 is 12 residues long. The V end was cut by 10 bases, the J end by 4 bases, with 14 bases between.

Concerning this clone itself: The sample carries other DNA sequences with the same CDR3. The chain recombines TRBV4-1 with TRBJ1-6; TRBD1 agrees at 8 bases. CDR3 size: 17 residues. V shed 0 bases and J 1 base; nucleotides not matched to a gene: 2. Germline CDR1 reads MGHRA; CDR2 reads YSYEKL. The CDR3 bases are TGCGCCAGCAGCCAAGACCGACAGGGGTCCTATAATTCACCCCTCCACTTT. Translating it yields CASSQDRQGSYNSPLHF.

This chain links TRBV3-1 (or the pseudogene TRBV3-2) with TRBJ2-5; TRBD2 matches 8 bases. Germline-derived CDR1 and CDR2 are LGHDT and YNNKEL (reference sequence). The CDR3 loop spans 19 amino acids. V gave up 1 base and J gave up 5 bases; unmatched junction bases: 18. The CDR3 region has the DNA TGTGCCAGCAGCCAAGGGGTAAATCCGAGCGGGGGCGTTTGGGAGACCCAGTACTTC. It yields the protein CASSQGVNPSGGVWETQYF.

This clone was found once. The DNA of the CDR3 is TGCGCCAGCAGCCCCTCGTCAGTCGCCTACAATGAGCAGTTCTTC. Its translation: CASSPSSVAYNEQFF. V gene TRBV5-1 combines with J gene TRBJ2-1; no clear D. The V end was cut by 4 bases, the J end by 2 bases, with 13 bases between. CDR1 and CDR2 from the germline V gene are SGHRS and YFSETQ. This CDR3 is built from 15 residues.

The chain recombines TRBV3-1 (or the pseudogene TRBV3-2) with TRBJ1-1, with TRBD1 as a possible D gene (6 bases). CDR3 length equals 16 residues. Trimming pared 0 bases from V and 10 bases from J, leaving 21 bases between. CDR1 and CDR2 from the germline V gene are LGHDT and YNNKEL (reference sequence). The CDR3 reads CASSQERGGMGAGAFF. For the CDR3, the DNA is TGTGCCAGCAGCCAAGAACGAGGGGGAATGGGTGCAGGAGCTTTCTTT.

This clone was seen more than once but under ten times. At one end, the junction sequence differs from germline, possibly due to a read error. The chain carries TRBV5-1 and TRBJ1-1; possible D gene TRBD1, 5 bases. The V gene's germline CDR1 is SGHRS and CDR2 YFSETQ. The CDR3 runs 15 residues. CDR3 sequence: CASTLGQGDSTEAFF. DNA of the CDR3: TGCGCCAGCACCTTGGGGCAGGGAGATAGCACTGAAGCTTTCTTT.

The genes are TRBV6-6 and TRBJ1-4; D perhaps matches TRBD1 (6 bases). The CDR3 is made up of 16 amino acids. Germline CDR1 is MNHNY and CDR2 is SVGAGI (reference sequence). V was cut by 5 bases and J by 8 bases, with 21 bases left in between. The CDR3 reads CASSPAVGGVGEKLFF. The CDR3 DNA sequence: TGTGCCAGCAGTCCCGCGGTAGGGGGGGTCGGGGAAAAACTGTTTTTT.

This clone appeared once. This sequence joins TRBV6-2 or TRBV6-3 and TRBJ1-1; the D gene is possibly TRBD1 (6 bases). This CDR3 comprises 16 residues. Trimming pared 2 bases from V and 2 bases from J, leaving 15 bases between. Germline loops: CDR1 MNHEY, CDR2 SVGEGT. CDR3: CASSYPARDTNTEAFF. The CDR3, as DNA: TGTGCCAGCAGTTACCCCGCGCGGGACACCAACACTGAAGCTTTCTTT.

This clone was picked up one time. The chain couples TRBV10-3 to TRBJ2-3; 7 bases match TRBD1. The CDR3 sequence is 14 residues long. Germline V gene lookup returns CDR1 ENHRY and CDR2 SYGVKD. V dropped 6 bases and J dropped 0; count of bases not matched to a gene: 3. CDR3 DNA sequence: TGTGCCATCAGGGGGACAGACAGCACAGATACGCAGTATTTT. Translated: CAIRGTDSTDTQYF.

V gene TRBV3-1 (or the pseudogene TRBV3-2) combines with J gene TRBJ1-2; no reliable D call. Trimming removed 6 bases at V and 2 bases at J, with 7 bases between. The CDR3 consists of 12 residues. Germline V gene lookup returns CDR1 LGHDT and CDR2 YNNKEL (reference sequence). CDR3 sequence (DNA): TGTGCCAGCAGTCGGGGAAACTATGGCTACACCTTC. This translates into CASSRGNYGYTF.

The genes are TRBV4-2 and TRBJ1-5; D remains unclear. CDR1 is LGHNA and CDR2 is YNFKEQ in the germline V gene. V shed 0 bases and J shed 6 bases, with 6 bases lying between them. This CDR3 has 13 residues. The CDR3 DNA follows: TGTGCCAGCAGCCAAGATCCGGCTCAGCCCCAGCATTTT. Translating gives CASSQDPAQPQHF.

V is TRBV27 and J is TRBJ2-1; D call uncertain. V gave up 6 bases and J gave up 5 bases, with 23 bases separating them. The CDR3 is 17 amino acids. Per the germline V gene, CDR1 is MNHEY and CDR2 is SMNVEV (reference sequence). The chain's CDR3 is CASSRTPNWAANNEQFF. The CDR3 DNA reads TGTGCCAGCAGCAGAACCCCTAATTGGGCGGCTAACAATGAGCAGTTCTTC.

Notes on this clone: One end of the junction varies from germline; a read error may be responsible. This sequence joins TRBV12-3 or TRBV12-4 and TRBJ2-4; D call uncertain. This CDR3 has 10 residues. The CDR3 is CASRGYKEDF. The CDR3 DNA sequence: TGTGCCAGCAGGGGTTATAAAGAAGACTTC.

The V call is TRBV2, the J call TRBJ2-2; no clear D gene. This CDR3 is 14 amino acids long. Germline V gives CDR1 SNHLY, CDR2 FYNNEI. With 3 bases removed from V and 1 base from J, the gap between germline ends came to 6 bases. The CDR3 nucleotides read TGTGCCAGCAGTGATCCAGGGAACACCGGGGAGCTGTTTTTT. Its translation: CASSDPGNTGELFF.

The CDR3: CASSHPGGGRSGANVLTF. CDR3 nucleotides: TGTGCCAGCAGCCATCCCGGGGGAGGGAGAAGTGGGGCCAACGTCCTGACTTTC. The chain has TRBV2 and TRBJ2-6; 7 bases fit TRBD2. This CDR3 comprises 18 residues. V trimming: 6 bases; J trimming: 3 bases; junction bases outside the gene matches: 14. Looked up from germline, CDR1 is SNHLY and CDR2 is FYNNEI.

The gene calls are TRBV12-3 or TRBV12-4 and TRBJ2-7; D gene uncertain. This CDR3 is 12 amino acids long. The V gene lost 6 bases and the J gene lost 3 bases, with 9 bases spanning the gap. In DNA form, the CDR3 reads TGTGCCAGCAGACTAATGAGCTACGAGCAGTACTTC. This gives the protein CASRLMSYEQYF.

The rearrangement links TRBV5-1 to TRBJ2-7; the D gene is possibly TRBD1 (6 bases). The V end was cut by 4 bases, the J end by 2 bases, with 10 bases between. CDR3 length: 13 amino acids. CDR1 is SGHRS and CDR2 is YFSETQ in the germline V gene. The CDR3 region has the DNA TGCGCCAGCAGCCCAGGACAGACCTACGAGCAGTACTTC. Translated, it gives CASSPGQTYEQYF.

In this sample, this clone turned up once. The chain uses TRBV18 and TRBJ1-2, with TRBD1 matching over 8 bases. The V gene end was trimmed by 3 bases and the J gene end by 7 bases; junction bases not matched to a gene: 10. This CDR3 is 15 amino acids long. Germline CDR1 KGHSH, CDR2 LQKENI. In DNA form, the CDR3 reads TGTGCCAGCTCACCCACAGGGGGGAAGGTCTCTGGCTACACCTTC. Translating gives CASSPTGGKVSGYTF.

The chain recombines TRBV9 with TRBJ1-1; 7 nucleotides match TRBD1. V was pared by 4 bases and J by 2 bases, with 5 bases of the junction left unmatched. The V gene's germline CDR1 is SGDLS and CDR2 YYNGEE. The CDR3 has 14 amino acids. CDR3 DNA sequence: TGTGCCAGCAGCACCAGGGGGTATAACACTGAAGCTTTCTTT. It is translated as CASSTRGYNTEAFF.

The CDR3 spells CATSRDRVTGELFF. In DNA form, the CDR3 reads TGTGCCACCAGCAGGGACAGGGTCACCGGGGAGCTGTTTTTT. The chain is built from TRBV15 and TRBJ2-2, with 8 bases identical to TRBD1. The V gene end was trimmed by 3 bases and the J gene end by 4 bases; junction bases not matched to a gene: 1. The CDR3 sequence is 14 residues long. Per germline, CDR1 LNHNV and CDR2 YYDKDF (reference sequence).

CDR3 nucleotide sequence: TGTGCCAGCAGTACCCACTCCCCGGGTAGGACTGAAGCTTTCTTT. Its protein is CASSTHSPGRTEAFF. The chain has TRBV6-5 and TRBJ1-1; D remains unclear. The length of the CDR3 is 15 residues. V shed 5 bases and J shed 5 bases, with 18 bases lying between them. Germline V gene sequence: CDR1 MNHEY, CDR2 SVGAGI.

The genes are TRBV6-5 and TRBJ2-7; a possible D gene is TRBD2 (5 bases). The CDR3 consists of 12 residues. Between the trimmed V and J ends, which lost 3 bases and 6 bases, there was a span of 9 bases. Germline CDR1 MNHEY, CDR2 SVGAGI. The CDR3 spells CASSYAGGEQYF. DNA of the CDR3: TGTGCCAGCAGTTATGCAGGAGGCGAGCAGTACTTC.

CDR3 region: CASSPLLGLAHDEQYF. The CDR3 nucleotides read TGTGCCAGCAGCCCCCTCTTGGGACTAGCGCACGACGAGCAGTACTTC. The rearrangement joins TRBV9 to TRBJ2-7, with 10 bases aligning to TRBD2. With 4 bases clipped from V and 5 bases from J, the junction kept 12 bases outside the gene matches. Germline V gene data show CDR1 as SGDLS and CDR2 as YYNGEE. The CDR3 consists of 16 residues.

The chain combines TRBV30 with TRBJ1-1; D is uncertain. Trimming pared 1 base from V and 1 base from J, leaving 10 bases between. Germline values: CDR1 GTSNPN, CDR2 SVGIG (reference sequence). This CDR3 is 14 amino acids long. For the CDR3, the DNA is TGTGCCTGGAGTGCTCCGGGAACGAACACTGAAGCTTTCTTT. This encodes CAWSAPGTNTEAFF.

The chain employs TRBV6-6 and TRBJ1-2; 8 nucleotides match TRBD1. V trimming: 6 bases; J trimming: 8 bases; junction bases outside the gene matches: 8. Germline V gene data show CDR1 as MNHNY and CDR2 as SVGAGI (reference sequence). The CDR3 extends over 13 amino acids. In nucleotides, the CDR3 is TGTGCCAGCAGCGAGCAGGGGGCAGGCGGCTACACCTTC. Its protein product is CASSEQGAGGYTF.

The rearrangement joins TRBV6-1 to TRBJ2-1; 9 bases agree with TRBD2. CDR1 MNHNS and CDR2 SASEGT come from the germline V gene. CDR3 length: 11 residues. V shed 3 bases and J 15 bases; nucleotides not matched to a gene: 3. CDR3 DNA sequence: TGTGCCAGCAGTGACCTAGCGGGGCTGTTCTTC. Amino acid sequence: CASSDLAGLFF.

A single count supports this clone. The chain carries TRBV5-6 and TRBJ1-2; 8 nucleotides align to TRBD1. Germline assignment: CDR1 SGHDT and CDR2 YYEEEE. V was pared by 1 base and J by 4 bases, with 9 bases of the junction left unmatched. CDR3 length: 16 amino acids. The CDR3 sequence is CASSLRDGQGIYGYTF. The CDR3 DNA follows: TGTGCCAGCAGCTTGAGGGACGGACAGGGAATCTATGGCTACACCTTC.

The chain uses TRBV2 and TRBJ2-7, with D possibly matching TRBD2 (7 bases). The germline V gene has CDR1 SNHLY and CDR2 FYNNEI. Trimming left V 5 bases short and J 0 bases short, with 23 bases between. This CDR3 is built from 18 residues. CDR3 sequence: CASSPRGAGPFSSYEQYF. CDR3 sequence (DNA): TGTGCCAGCAGTCCCCGGGGGGCGGGGCCGTTCAGCTCCTACGAGCAGTACTTC.

This clone was picked up one time. This rearrangement joins TRBV5-5 to TRBJ1-4; D gene uncertain. The CDR3 has 14 amino acids. Germline loops: CDR1 SGHKS, CDR2 YYEKEE (reference sequence). Trimming removed 1 base at V and 5 bases at J, with 9 bases between. The CDR3 sequence is CASSLIQTNEKLFF. Written as DNA, the CDR3 is TGTGCCAGCAGCTTGATACAGACGAATGAAAAACTGTTTTTT.

V and J are TRBV9 and TRBJ1-2; unclear D gene. The CDR3 is 13 residues long. V was shortened by 0 bases and J by 6 bases, with 9 bases between the two germline ends. Per germline, CDR1 SGDLS and CDR2 YYNGEE. The CDR3 protein is CASSVGSVHGYTF. DNA of the CDR3: TGTGCCAGCAGCGTAGGGTCCGTCCATGGCTACACCTTC. Drawing the rest from reference TRBV9 and TRBJ1-2, the complete variable domain is DSGVTQTPKHLITATGQRVTLRCSPRSGDLSVYWYQQSLDQGLQFLIQYYNGEERAKGNILERFSAQQFPDLHSELNLSSLELGDSALYFCASSVGSVHGYTFGSGTRLTVV.

The CDR3 protein is CAISEAGQPNSPLHF. In nucleotides, the CDR3 is TGTGCCATCAGTGAGGCGGGACAGCCAAATTCACCCCTCCACTTT. The J gene is TRBJ1-6, the V gene TRBV10-3; TRBD1 matches at 7 bases. This CDR3 spans 15 amino acids. V shed 2 bases and J 7 bases; nucleotides not matched to a gene: 5. Germline V lookup: CDR1 ENHRY, CDR2 SYGVKD.

The chain employs TRBV5-4 and TRBJ1-1; TRBD1 aligns across 9 bases. CDR1 and CDR2 from the germline V gene are SGHNT and YYREEE (reference sequence). CDR3 length equals 15 residues. J was trimmed by 5 bases and V by 2 bases; bases with no gene match: 7. CDR3 DNA sequence: TGTGCCAGCAGCTTCCGGGACAGGGCGGATACTGAAGCTTTCTTT. Translated: CASSFRDRADTEAFF.